One and the same sample provided the 27 T cell receptor beta chains below, sequenced in a study of T cell responses to AZD1222 COVID-19 vaccine. The repertoire was sequenced with immunoSEQ multiplex PCR; TCRdb's copy has only in-frame clones and lacks some. The sample records 150,000 or so clones, just over 90% being singletons. The sample in question was peripheral blood, obtained 28 days after the second AZD1222 dose. These receptors originate from an adult who received the AZD1222 COVID-19 vaccine.

The V call is TRBV6-5, the J call TRBJ1-2; a possible D gene is TRBD1 (6 bases). The CDR3 sequence is 14 residues long. Germline V gives CDR1 MNHEY, CDR2 SVGAGI. V shed 5 bases and J shed 4 bases, with 14 bases lying between them. CDR3 in DNA: TGTGCCAGCAGTCCATGGACAGTAGGCTATGGCTACACCTTC. Translated, it gives CASSPWTVGYGYTF.

V is TRBV4-2 and J is TRBJ1-6, with D perhaps matching TRBD1 (5 bases). Germline CDR1 and CDR2: LGHNA and YNFKEQ. V lost 3 bases and J lost 4, with 16 bases in between. The CDR3 spans 17 residues. The CDR3 DNA sequence: TGTGCCAGCAGCCACGACGACAGTGGAGCTTATAATTCACCCCTCCACTTT. Translating it yields CASSHDDSGAYNSPLHF.

The V call is TRBV5-1, the J call TRBJ1-5, with 7 nucleotides matching TRBD1. V dropped 4 bases and J dropped 5; count of bases not matched to a gene: 6. In germline, CDR1 is SGHRS, CDR2 YFSETQ. The CDR3 is made up of 14 amino acids. Written as DNA, the CDR3 is TGCGCCAGCAGCACCACAGGGGCGGATCAGCCCCAGCATTTT. This codes for CASSTTGADQPQHF.

Comment on this clone: The same CDR3 also results from other DNA sequences found in this sample. The chain carries TRBV5-6 and TRBJ1-2; a weak D match, TRBD1 (5 bases). Germline V gives CDR1 SGHDT, CDR2 YYEEEE. This CDR3 contains 13 residues. V dropped 0 bases and J dropped 2 bases, with 5 bases sitting between them. The CDR3 spells CASSLGGNYGYTF. DNA for the CDR3: TGTGCCAGCAGCTTGGGGGGGAACTATGGCTACACCTTC.

The rearrangement links TRBV30 to TRBJ1-4, with a tentative D call TRBD1 (5 bases). Deletions cut 0 bases from V and 6 bases from J, with 17 bases between. This CDR3 is 16 amino acids long. CDR1 GTSNPN and CDR2 SVGIG come from the germline V gene (reference sequence). CDR3 in amino acids: CAWSVYWDRRDEKLFF. The CDR3 DNA reads as TGTGCCTGGAGTGTCTACTGGGACCGTCGGGATGAAAAACTGTTTTTT. Full variable domain (missing parts from reference TRBV30 and TRBJ1-4): SQTIHQWPATLVQPVGSPLSLECTVEGTSNPNLYWYRQAAGRGLQLLFYSVGIGQISSEVPQNLSASRPQDRQFILSSKKLLLSDSGFYLCAWSVYWDRRDEKLFFGSGTQLSVL.

In its sample, this clone was seen once. The rearrangement joins TRBV5-1 to TRBJ2-5, with D perhaps TRBD2 (5 bases). CDR3 size: 13 residues. CDR1 is SGHRS, CDR2 YFSETQ, per germline. The germline V and J ends were trimmed by 0 bases and 12 bases, with 15 bases remaining between them. The CDR3 region has the DNA TGCGCCAGCAGCTTGGCGGGATGGCCCCCGGAGTACTTC. This gives the protein CASSLAGWPPEYF. Based on the CDR3 plus reference TRBV5-1 and TRBJ2-5, the full variable domain is KAGVTQTPRYLIKTRGQQVTLSCSPISGHRSVSWYQQTPGQGLQFLFEYFSETQRNKGNFPGRFSGRQFSNSRSEMNVSTLELGDSALYLCASSLAGWPPEYFGPGTRLLVL.

The chain has TRBV6-5 and TRBJ1-1; D perhaps matches TRBD1 (6 bases). CDR1 and CDR2 (germline): MNHEY, SVGAGI. The length of the CDR3 is 14 residues. Trimming took off 2 bases at V and 5 bases at J, with 12 bases between the two ends. CDR3 nucleotides: TGTGCCAGCAGTTACCAGGGGAGTTGGACTGAAGCTTTCTTT. It translates to CASSYQGSWTEAFF.

The genes are TRBV2 and TRBJ2-7, with D tentatively TRBD1 or TRBD2 (5 bases each). Germline loops: CDR1 SNHLY, CDR2 FYNNEI. This CDR3 contains 15 residues. Trimming stripped 4 bases from V and 0 bases from J, with 13 bases between. The CDR3 spells CASSGGLGVSYEQYF. The CDR3 nucleotides read TGTGCCAGCAGTGGGGGATTGGGGGTCTCCTACGAGCAGTACTTC.

As concerns this clone: Other DNA variants within this sample encode the same CDR3. V and J are TRBV2 and TRBJ1-5; D is undetermined. CDR3 size: 14 residues. V was clipped by 2 bases and J by 1 base, with 6 bases between them. Germline CDR1 SNHLY, CDR2 FYNNEI. CDR3 bases: TGTGCCAGCAGTGAAAGTCGGAGCAATCAGCCCCAGCATTTT. Its protein is CASSESRSNQPQHF.

The genes are TRBV24-1 and TRBJ1-5; TRBD1 agrees at 7 bases. The CDR3 contains 15 residues. After removal of 8 bases from V and 0 bases from J, the junction contained 6 bases not matched to a gene. CDR1 is KGHDR and CDR2 is SFDVKD in the germline V gene. This CDR3 is CATTPTGTSNQPQHF. DNA for the CDR3: TGTGCCACCACCCCGACAGGGACTAGCAATCAGCCCCAGCATTTT.

The J gene is TRBJ2-7, the V gene TRBV27; 7 nucleotides match TRBD1. This CDR3 contains 14 residues. After removal of 3 bases from V and 3 bases from J, the junction contained 5 bases not matched to a gene. Germline CDR1 reads MNHEY; CDR2 reads SMNVEV (reference sequence). In nucleotides, the CDR3 is TGTGCCAGCAGTTTTTCCGACAGGGTCTACGAGCAGTACTTC. Translating it yields CASSFSDRVYEQYF.

The DNA of the CDR3 is TGTGCCAGCAGCCAATACCCGGTACGAGACTATGGCTACACCTTC. As protein: CASSQYPVRDYGYTF. V is TRBV3-1 (or the pseudogene TRBV3-2) and J is TRBJ1-2; D unresolved. The V end lost 2 bases, the J end lost 3 bases, and 13 bases lay between the germline ends. Germline V gene lookup returns CDR1 LGHDT and CDR2 YNNKEL (reference sequence). The CDR3 covers 15 residues.

The rearrangement joins TRBV18 to TRBJ2-5, with D possibly TRBD1 on 5 matching bases. Germline CDR1 is KGHSH and CDR2 is LQKENI. CDR3 size: 15 residues. Trimming shortened V by 3 bases and J by 1 base, and 12 bases separated the two germline ends. Here the CDR3 DNA reads TGTGCCAGCTCACCGAGTATTGACAGCCAAGAGACCCAGTACTTC. Amino acid sequence: CASSPSIDSQETQYF.

V and J are TRBV25-1 and TRBJ2-2; D remains ambiguous. Trimming removed 8 bases at V and 6 bases at J, with 13 bases between. There are 13 residues in the CDR3. Germline V gives CDR1 MGHDK, CDR2 SYGVNS. As DNA, the CDR3 is TGTGCCAGCTCTCTCCAGGACCCCGGGGAGCTGTTTTTT. Translated, it gives CASSLQDPGELFF.

The rearrangement links TRBV9 to TRBJ1-1; D gene uncertain. CDR3 length: 14 residues. Germline CDR1 SGDLS, CDR2 YYNGEE. V lost 4 bases, J lost 2 bases, and 12 bases lay in between. CDR3 DNA: TGTGCCAGCAGCAACCGACCAGGAAACACTGAAGCTTTCTTT. It specifies CASSNRPGNTEAFF.

The chain combines TRBV3-1 (or the pseudogene TRBV3-2) with TRBJ1-2; 7 bases line up with TRBD1. This CDR3 has 13 residues. The V gene's germline CDR1 is LGHDT and CDR2 YNNKEL (reference sequence). The ends lost 4 bases at V and 5 bases at J; junction bases unmatched: 4. Here the CDR3 DNA reads TGTGCCAGCAGCCCGGGACAGACGTATGGCTACACCTTC. Amino acids: CASSPGQTYGYTF.

This chain joins TRBV18 and TRBJ1-1; no reliable D call. Per the germline V gene, CDR1 is KGHSH and CDR2 is LQKENI. The CDR3 runs to 12 residues. The germline V and J ends were trimmed by 5 bases and 3 bases, with 7 bases remaining between them. CDR3: CASSSSDTEAFF. CDR3 in DNA: TGTGCCAGCTCAAGTAGCGACACTGAAGCTTTCTTT.

The chain uses TRBV2 and TRBJ2-1, with D possibly TRBD2 on 6 matching bases. The length of the CDR3 is 12 residues. V gave up 4 bases and J gave up 10 bases, with 11 bases separating them. The V gene's germline CDR1 is SNHLY and CDR2 FYNNEI. The CDR3 protein is CASSAEGWEQFF. The CDR3 region has the DNA TGTGCCAGCAGTGCGGAGGGCTGGGAGCAGTTCTTC.

The V and J genes are TRBV5-1 and TRBJ1-1; 8 nucleotides agree with TRBD1. The CDR3 runs 16 residues. After removal of 4 bases from V and 5 bases from J, the junction contained 13 bases not matched to a gene. The V gene's germline CDR1 is SGHRS and CDR2 YFSETQ. CDR3 amino acids: CASSMGQAPVGTEAFF. CDR3 sequence (DNA): TGCGCCAGCAGCATGGGACAGGCGCCCGTAGGTACTGAAGCTTTCTTT. Supplemented by reference TRBV5-1 and TRBJ1-1, the full variable domain reads KAGVTQTPRYLIKTRGQQVTLSCSPISGHRSVSWYQQTPGQGLQFLFEYFSETQRNKGNFPGRFSGRQFSNSRSEMNVSTLELGDSALYLCASSMGQAPVGTEAFFGQGTRLTVV.

On this clone: Compared with germline, one end of the junction differs, possibly owing to a read error. This sequence joins TRBV6-6 and TRBJ2-1; the D is unclear. This CDR3 comprises 11 residues. Germline V gives CDR1 MNHNY, CDR2 SVGAGI (reference sequence). CDR3 residues: CASSRTEERFF. In DNA, the CDR3 is TGTGCCAGCAGCCGGACCGAAGAGCGGTTCTTC.

This chain uses TRBV7-9 with TRBJ1-2, with 8 bases aligning to TRBD1. This CDR3 is built from 14 residues. Per germline, CDR1 SEHNR and CDR2 FQNEAQ (reference sequence). J gave up 4 bases and V 5 bases, and 6 bases lay outside the gene matches. The DNA for the CDR3 is TGTGCCAGCAGCCCATCGACAGGGGTCTATGGCTACACCTTC. This translates into CASSPSTGVYGYTF. Looking up the rest from reference TRBV7-9 and TRBJ1-2 gives the full variable domain: DTGVSQNPRHKITKRGQNVTFRCDPISEHNRLYWYRQTLGQGPEFLTYFQNEAQLEKSRLLSDRFSAERPKGSFSTLEIQRTEQGDSAMYLCASSPSTGVYGYTFGSGTRLTVV.

The gene calls are TRBV5-4 and TRBJ2-2; weak D call: TRBD1 (7 bases). The ends were cut back, 0 bases at V and 4 bases at J, with 16 bases in the middle. The germline V gene has CDR1 SGHNT and CDR2 YYREEE (reference sequence). The CDR3 length is 17 residues. CDR3 DNA: TGTGCCAGCAGCTTGGAGGGGCCAGGGGGAGGCACCGGGGAGCTGTTTTTT. It codes for CASSLEGPGGGTGELFF.

The chain combines TRBV6-5 with TRBJ1-1; weak D call: TRBD1 (5 bases). V was shortened by 2 bases and J by 1 base, with 11 bases between the two germline ends. Germline V lookup: CDR1 MNHEY, CDR2 SVGAGI. The CDR3 has 15 residues. Here the CDR3 reads CASSYQWDPNTEAFF. In DNA, the CDR3 is TGTGCCAGCAGTTACCAATGGGACCCGAACACTGAAGCTTTCTTT.

CDR3 residues: CASSVGMRTAHGYTF. In DNA form, the CDR3 reads TGTGCCAGCAGCGTAGGAATGCGGACAGCGCATGGCTACACCTTC. V usage is TRBV9 and J usage is TRBJ1-2; a weak D match, TRBD1 (6 bases). V lost 0 bases and J 6 bases, leaving 15 bases between the germline ends. Germline V CDR1 and CDR2: SGDLS, YYNGEE. The CDR3 totals 15 residues.

V gene TRBV25-1 combines with J gene TRBJ2-5, with D perhaps TRBD1 (6 bases). Trimming took 3 bases from V and 5 from J, leaving 22 bases between them. CDR1 and CDR2 (germline): MGHDK, SYGVNS. CDR3 length equals 17 residues. The CDR3 DNA sequence: TGTGCCAGCAGTGAGGGCTATGGAGGACAGCTCGGGGAGACCCAGTACTTC. Protein product: CASSEGYGGQLGETQYF.

This chain links TRBV4-2 with TRBJ1-1; 7 nucleotides match TRBD1. The CDR3 length is 17 residues. V was clipped by 0 bases and J by 5 bases; unmatched bases: 12. Germline V gene data show CDR1 as LGHNA and CDR2 as YNFKEQ. The CDR3 DNA reads as TGTGCCAGCAGCCAAGATTCCCGGAGGGGGCACCGGACTGAAGCTTTCTTT. It codes for CASSQDSRRGHRTEAFF.

The chain is built from TRBV7-2 and TRBJ2-1, with D perhaps TRBD2 (6 bases). Trimming removed 7 bases at V and 0 bases at J, with 16 bases between. Per the germline V gene, CDR1 is SGHTA and CDR2 is FQGNSA. The CDR3 totals 16 residues. CDR3 in amino acids: CASTKGGPISYNEQFF. For the CDR3, the DNA is TGTGCCAGCACCAAAGGAGGGCCGATCTCCTACAATGAGCAGTTCTTC.